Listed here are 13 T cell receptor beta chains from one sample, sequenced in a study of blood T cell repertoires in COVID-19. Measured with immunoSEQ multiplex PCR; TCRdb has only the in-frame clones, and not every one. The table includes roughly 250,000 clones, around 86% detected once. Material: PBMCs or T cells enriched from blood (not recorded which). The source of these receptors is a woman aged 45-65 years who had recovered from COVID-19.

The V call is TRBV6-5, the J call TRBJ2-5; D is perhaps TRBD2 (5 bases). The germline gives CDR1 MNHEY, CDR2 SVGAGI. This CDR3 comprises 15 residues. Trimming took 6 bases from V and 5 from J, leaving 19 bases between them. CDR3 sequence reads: CASSRPRAGRETQYF. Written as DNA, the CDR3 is TGTGCCAGCAGCCGCCCTAGGGCGGGCAGGGAGACCCAGTACTTC.

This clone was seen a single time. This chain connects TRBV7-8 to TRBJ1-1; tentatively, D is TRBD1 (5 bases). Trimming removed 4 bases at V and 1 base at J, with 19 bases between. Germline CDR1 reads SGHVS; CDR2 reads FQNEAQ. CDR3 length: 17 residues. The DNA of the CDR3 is TGTGCCAGCAGCTATAGCAGGGTGATGAGTGGGAACACTGAAGCTTTCTTT. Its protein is CASSYSRVMSGNTEAFF.

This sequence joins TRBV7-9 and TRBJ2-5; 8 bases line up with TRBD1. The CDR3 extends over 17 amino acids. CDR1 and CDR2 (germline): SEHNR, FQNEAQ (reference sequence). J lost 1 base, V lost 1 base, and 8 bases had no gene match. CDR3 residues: CASSLGLTGVRQETQYF. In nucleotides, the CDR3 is TGTGCCAGCAGCTTAGGCCTGACAGGGGTACGCCAAGAGACCCAGTACTTC.

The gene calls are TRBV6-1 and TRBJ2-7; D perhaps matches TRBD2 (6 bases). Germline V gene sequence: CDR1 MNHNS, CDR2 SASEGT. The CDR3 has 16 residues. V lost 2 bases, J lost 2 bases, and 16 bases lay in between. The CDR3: CASSESPGTGPYEQYF. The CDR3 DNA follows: TGTGCCAGCAGTGAATCACCCGGGACTGGTCCCTACGAGCAGTACTTC.

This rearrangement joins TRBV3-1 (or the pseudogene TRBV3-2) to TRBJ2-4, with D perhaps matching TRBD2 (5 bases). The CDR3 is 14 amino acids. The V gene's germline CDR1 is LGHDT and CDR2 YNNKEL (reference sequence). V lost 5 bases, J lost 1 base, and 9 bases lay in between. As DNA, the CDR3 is TGTGCCAGCAGCGGACGGAGGGCCAAAAACATTCAGTACTTC. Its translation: CASSGRRAKNIQYF.

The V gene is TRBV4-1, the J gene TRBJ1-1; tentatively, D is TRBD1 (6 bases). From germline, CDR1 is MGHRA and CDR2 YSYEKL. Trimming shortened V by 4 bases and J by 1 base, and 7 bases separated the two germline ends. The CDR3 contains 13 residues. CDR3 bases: TGCGCCAGCAGCCGAGGGGGGAACACTGAAGCTTTCTTT. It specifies CASSRGGNTEAFF.

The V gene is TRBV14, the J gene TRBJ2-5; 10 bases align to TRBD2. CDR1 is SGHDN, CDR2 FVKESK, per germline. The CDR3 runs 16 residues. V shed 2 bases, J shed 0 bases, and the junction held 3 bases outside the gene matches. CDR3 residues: CASSQLAGAYQETQYF. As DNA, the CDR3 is TGTGCCAGCAGCCAACTAGCGGGGGCGTACCAAGAGACCCAGTACTTC. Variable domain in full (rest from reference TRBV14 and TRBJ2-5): EAGVTQFPSHSVIEKGQTVTLRCDPISGHDNLYWYRRVMGKEIKFLLHFVKESKQDESGMPNNRFLAERTGGTYSTLKVQPAELEDSGVYFCASSQLAGAYQETQYFGPGTRLLVL.

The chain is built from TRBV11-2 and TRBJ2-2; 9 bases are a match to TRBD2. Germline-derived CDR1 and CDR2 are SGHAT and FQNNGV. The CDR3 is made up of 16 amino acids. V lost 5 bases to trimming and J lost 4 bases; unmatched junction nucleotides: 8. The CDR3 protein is CASSRGREGLTGELFF. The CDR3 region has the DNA TGTGCCAGCAGCCGGGGGCGGGAGGGCCTCACCGGGGAGCTGTTTTTT. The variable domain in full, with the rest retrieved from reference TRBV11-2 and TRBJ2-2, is EAGVAQSPRYKIIEKRQSVAFWCNPISGHATLYWYQQILGQGPKLLIQFQNNGVVDDSQLPKDRFSAERLKGVDSTLKIQPAKLEDSAVYLCASSRGREGLTGELFFGEGSRLTVL.

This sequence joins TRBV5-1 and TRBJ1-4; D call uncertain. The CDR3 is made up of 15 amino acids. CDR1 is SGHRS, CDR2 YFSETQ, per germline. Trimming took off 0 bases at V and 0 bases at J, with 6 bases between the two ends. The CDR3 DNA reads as TGCGCCAGCAGCTTGGGGAGAACAACTAATGAAAAACTGTTTTTT. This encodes CASSLGRTTNEKLFF.

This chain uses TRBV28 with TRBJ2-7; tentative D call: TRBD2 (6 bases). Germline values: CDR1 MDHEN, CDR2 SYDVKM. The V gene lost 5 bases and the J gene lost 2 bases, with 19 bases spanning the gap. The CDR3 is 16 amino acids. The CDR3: CASSPPPQSSAYEQYF. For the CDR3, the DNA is TGTGCCAGCAGTCCTCCTCCCCAATCTAGCGCCTACGAGCAGTACTTC.

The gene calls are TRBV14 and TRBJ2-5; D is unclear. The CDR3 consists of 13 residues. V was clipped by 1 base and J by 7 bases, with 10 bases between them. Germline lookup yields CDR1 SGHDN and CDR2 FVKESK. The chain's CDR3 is CASSQALVRTQYF. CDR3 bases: TGTGCCAGCAGCCAAGCGCTGGTGAGGACCCAGTACTTC.

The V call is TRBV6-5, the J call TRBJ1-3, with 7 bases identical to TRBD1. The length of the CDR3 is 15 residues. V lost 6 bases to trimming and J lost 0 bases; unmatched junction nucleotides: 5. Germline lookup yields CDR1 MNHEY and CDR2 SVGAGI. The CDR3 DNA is TGTGCCAGCAGACGCCGGGACAGCTCTGGAAACACCATATATTTT. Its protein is CASRRRDSSGNTIYF.

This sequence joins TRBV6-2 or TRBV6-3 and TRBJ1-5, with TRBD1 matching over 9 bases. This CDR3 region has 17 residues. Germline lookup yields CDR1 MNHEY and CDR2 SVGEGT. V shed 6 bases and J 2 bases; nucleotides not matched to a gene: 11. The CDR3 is CASSSQYWTGGNQPQHF. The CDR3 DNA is TGTGCCAGCAGCTCGCAATATTGGACAGGGGGCAATCAGCCCCAGCATTTT.